The sequence of this TCR beta chain was determined in a study of shared clonotypes between healthy human individuals. At the level of the study: Donors had three CD4 naive, three CD4 memory, two CD8 naive and one CD8 memory plate apiece. General study results and limits: Apart from blood, nothing was sampled; tissue repertoires likely differ.

Points on this clone: Its antigen is not known.

The data were produced by immunoSEQ multiplex PCR, yet TCRdb's version contains in-frame clones alone and is incomplete. The sample contains approximately 1.5 million clones, 95% to 99% of which appear only once. The germline V and J ends were trimmed by 8 bases and 6 bases, with 14 bases remaining between them. The CDR3 totals 13 residues. In germline, CDR1 is LNHNV, CDR2 YYDKDF (reference sequence). Sequences were obtained from naive CD4+ T cells sorted from blood. Subset denoted: CD45RA+ positively selected. The genes are TRBV15 and TRBJ2-1; tentative D call: TRBD2 (6 bases). The sequence was obtained from a man aged 25-40 years in good health. The CDR3 is CATGKVLANEQFF. CDR3 DNA: TGTGCCACCGGCAAGGTACTAGCCAATGAGCAGTTCTTC.